This TCR beta chain was found in a study of blood T cell repertoires in COVID-19. For the study at large: Some COVID-19 samples were acute and others convalescent; all came from the United States, Italy and Spain. Sample material is recorded as cDNA or gDNA derived from T cells, B-cell-depleted T cells, or PBMCs.

Germline V gene data show CDR1 as SGHDT and CDR2 as YYEEEE. With V trimmed by 2 bases and J by 4 bases, 6 bases remained unmatched. The CDR3 runs to 15 residues. As originally analysed: Amplification of reference gene primers was used by the study to estimate nucleated cell counts. The assay was immunoSEQ multiplex PCR, and TCRdb's table has in-frame clones only and misses some. V, J and clone size are those of that table, while D and trimming were read from the DNA. The data hold around 160,000 clones, with around four fifths observed a single time. The clonotype comes from a middle-aged woman with active or convalescent COVID-19. The chain uses TRBV5-6 and TRBJ1-3, with TRBD1 matching over 7 bases. The specimen was peripheral blood. The CDR3 region has the DNA TGTGCCAGCAGCTTTGACAGGGCTAGCGGAAACACCATATATTTT. It translates to CASSFDRASGNTIYF.